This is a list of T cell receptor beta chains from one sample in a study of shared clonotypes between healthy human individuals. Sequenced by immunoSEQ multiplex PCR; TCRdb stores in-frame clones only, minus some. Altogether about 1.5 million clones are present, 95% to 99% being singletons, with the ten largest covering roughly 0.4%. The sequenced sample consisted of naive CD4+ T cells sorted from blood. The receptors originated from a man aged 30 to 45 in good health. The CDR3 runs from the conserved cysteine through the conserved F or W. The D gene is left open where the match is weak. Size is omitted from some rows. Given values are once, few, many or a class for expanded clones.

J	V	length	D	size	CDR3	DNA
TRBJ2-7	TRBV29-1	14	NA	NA	CSAGGNSLGYEQYF	TGCAGCGCTGGGGGCAATTCTTTAGGTTACGAGCAGTACTTC
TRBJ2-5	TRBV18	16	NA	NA	CASSTGPKEVQETQYF	TGTGCCAGCTCAACCGGTCCTAAGGAGGTCCAAGAGACCCAGTACTTC
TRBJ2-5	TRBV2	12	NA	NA	CASSERLETQYF	TGTGCCAGCAGTGAAAGGTTGGAGACCCAGTACTTC
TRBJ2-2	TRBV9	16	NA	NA	CASSVGVGGRYGELFF	TGTGCCAGCAGCGTCGGAGTTGGAGGGAGGTACGGGGAGCTGTTTTTT
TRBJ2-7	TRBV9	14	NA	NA	CASSAGAFPYEQYF	TGTGCCAGCAGCGCCGGGGCATTTCCCTACGAGCAGTACTTC
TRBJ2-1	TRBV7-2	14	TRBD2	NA	CASSPDQRESEQFF	TGTGCCAGCAGCCCAGACCAGCGGGAGAGTGAGCAGTTCTTC
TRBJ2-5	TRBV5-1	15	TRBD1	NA	CASSLDGRGSETQYF	TGCGCCAGCAGCTTGGATGGCAGGGGGTCTGAGACCCAGTACTTC
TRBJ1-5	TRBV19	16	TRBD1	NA	CASSIGAGGPNQPQHF	TGTGCCAGTAGTATTGGGGCAGGGGGCCCCAATCAGCCCCAGCATTTT
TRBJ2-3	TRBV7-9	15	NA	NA	CASSLVPVDTDTQYF	TGTGCCAGCAGCTTAGTTCCCGTAGACACAGATACGCAGTATTTT
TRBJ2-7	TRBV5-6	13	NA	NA	CASSPGKRPEQYF	TGTGCCAGCAGCCCCGGCAAGAGGCCCGAGCAGTACTTC
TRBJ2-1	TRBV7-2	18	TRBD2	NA	CASSTIGSGSLFYNEQFF	TGTGCCAGCAGCACGATTGGGAGCGGGAGTCTCTTCTACAATGAGCAGTTCTTC
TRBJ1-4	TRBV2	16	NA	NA	CASSESGAATNEKLFF	TGTGCCAGCAGTGAATCTGGGGCAGCAACTAATGAAAAACTGTTTTTT
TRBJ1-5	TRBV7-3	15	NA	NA	CASSLTAGPNQPQHF	TGTGCCAGCAGCTTAACCGCGGGGCCGAATCAGCCCCAGCATTTT
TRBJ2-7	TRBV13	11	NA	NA	CASSYGPRAYF	TGTGCCAGCAGCTATGGGCCACGGGCGTACTTC
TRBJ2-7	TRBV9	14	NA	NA	CASSDSHSGPEQYF	TGTGCCAGCAGCGATAGTCATAGCGGCCCTGAGCAGTACTTC
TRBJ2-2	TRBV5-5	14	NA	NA	CASSLLTATGELFF	TGTGCCAGCAGCCTGTTGACAGCCACCGGGGAGCTGTTTTTT
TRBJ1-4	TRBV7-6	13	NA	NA	CASSLGTDEKLFF	TGTGCCAGCAGCTTGGGGACGGATGAAAAACTGTTTTTT
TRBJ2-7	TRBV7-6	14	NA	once	CASARAISSYEQYF	TGTGCCAGCGCCCGGGCGATTAGCTCCTACGAGCAGTACTTC
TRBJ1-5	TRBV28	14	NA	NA	CASSLMGAEQPQHF	TGTGCCAGCAGTTTAATGGGGGCTGAGCAGCCCCAGCATTTT
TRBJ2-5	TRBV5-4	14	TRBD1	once	CASSTGQGQETQYF	TGTGCCAGCAGCACCGGACAGGGTCAAGAGACCCAGTACTTC